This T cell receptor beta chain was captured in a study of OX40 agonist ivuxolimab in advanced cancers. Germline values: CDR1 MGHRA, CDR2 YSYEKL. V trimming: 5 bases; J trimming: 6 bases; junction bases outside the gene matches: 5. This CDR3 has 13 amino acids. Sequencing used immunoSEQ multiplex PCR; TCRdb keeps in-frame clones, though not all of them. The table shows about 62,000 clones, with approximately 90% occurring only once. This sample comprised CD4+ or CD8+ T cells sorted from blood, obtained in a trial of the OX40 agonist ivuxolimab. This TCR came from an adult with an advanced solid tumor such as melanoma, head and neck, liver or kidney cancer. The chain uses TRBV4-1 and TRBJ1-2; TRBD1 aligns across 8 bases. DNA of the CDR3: TGCGCCAGCAGCGCACAACAGGGGGATGGCTACACCTTC. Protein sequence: CASSAQQGDGYTF.